Listed below are T cell receptor beta chains from one sample, sequenced in a study of cytomegalovirus exposure and HLA in healthy donors. The assay was immunoSEQ multiplex PCR, and TCRdb's table has in-frame clones only and misses some. The data contain some 54,000 clones, about nine tenths of them seen just once; the ten biggest clones take up about 3%. Input material: PBMCs. The receptors shown here come from a man aged 18 to 35 in good health and CMV-seronegative. Each CDR3 is given with its conserved first and last residue. D genes are given only for firm matches. Some rows mark clone size as missing; the rest say once, few, many or name a class of expanded clone.

>TRBV15|few|TRBJ2-2|TRBD2
TGTGCCACCAGCGGACTAGCGGGAGCCGGGGAGCTGTTTTTT
CATSGLAGAGELFF
>TRBV7-2|.|TRBJ1-2|.
TGTGCCAGCAGCTTAGGGAGGAGCTATGGCTACACCTTC
CASSLGRSYGYTF
>TRBV5-6|.|TRBJ2-4|.
TGTGCCAGCAGCTGGCAAGGGGCTGGGTCGAACATTCAGTACTTC
CASSWQGAGSNIQYF
>TRBV5-4|.|TRBJ2-3|TRBD1
TGTGCCAGCAGCCGCGGACAGGGGAGTGGTACAGATACGCAGTATTTT
CASSRGQGSGTDTQYF
>TRBV6-6|.|TRBJ2-1|.
TGTGCCAGCAGTCCCGGGGTAAATGAGCAGTTCTTC
CASSPGVNEQFF
>TRBV5-1|.|TRBJ2-7|TRBD2
TGCGCCAGCAGCTCGACTAGCGGGTCCTACGAGCAGTACTTC
CASSSTSGSYEQYF
>TRBV28|once|TRBJ2-1|TRBD2
TGTGCCAGCAGTATTTACAAAACTAGCGGGAGGGAAAATGAGCAGTTCTTC
CASSIYKTSGRENEQFF
>TRBV5-4|.|TRBJ2-7|TRBD2
TGTGCCAGCTCCCTAGCGGGAGAGACCTACGAGCAGTACTTC
CASSLAGETYEQYF
>TRBV19|many|TRBJ2-3|TRBD2
TGTGCCAGTAGTATCGCTAGCGGGAGTTCGACAGATACGCAGTATTTT
CASSIASGSSTDTQYF
>TRBV6-6|once|TRBJ2-7|TRBD1
TGTGCCAGCTGCCAATCCTGGACAGGGGGCTACGAGCAGTACTTC
CASCQSWTGGYEQYF
>TRBV6-1|.|TRBJ2-1|TRBD2
TGTGCCAGCAAGGCTAGCGGTTACAATGAGCAGTTCTTC
CASKASGYNEQFF
>TRBV19|.|TRBJ1-5|.
TGTGCCAGTAGTATTGGCGGGCCCCAGCATTTT
CASSIGGPQHF
>TRBV4-2|.|TRBJ2-3|TRBD2
TGTGCCAGCAGCCAAGAAATGGAACTAGCGGGATCCGATACGCAGTATTTT
CASSQEMELAGSDTQYF
>TRBV11-2|.|TRBJ2-3|.
TGTGCCAGCAGCTTTGAGGGAAGGGATACGCAGTATTTT
CASSFEGRDTQYF
>TRBV7-9|.|TRBJ2-2|TRBD2
TGTGCCAGCAGCTTAGTCAGATTAAGGCGGGAGTTAAGCACCGGGGAGCTGTTTTTT
CASSLVRLRRELSTGELFF
>TRBV28|.|TRBJ2-5|TRBD2
TGTGCCAGCAGTGGGGGACTAGCGGGAGAAGAGGGAGAGACCCAGTACTTC
CASSGGLAGEEGETQYF
>TRBV2|.|TRBJ2-1|TRBD2
TGTGCCAGCGGGACTAGCTTCTCCTACAATGAGCAGTTCTTC
CASGTSFSYNEQFF
>TRBV6-1|.|TRBJ2-3|TRBD2
TGTGCCAGCAGTGAGAGTAGCGGGATAATAACAGATACGCAGTATTTT
CASSESSGIITDTQYF
>TRBV2|.|TRBJ2-2|.
TGTGCCAGCAGGAGGGAAGTAAACACCGGGGAGCTGTTTTTT
CASRREVNTGELFF
>TRBV7-9|.|TRBJ2-7|TRBD1
TGTGCCAGCAGCGCCTATAGGACAGGTGTATGGTATTCCTACGAGCAGTACTTC
CASSAYRTGVWYSYEQYF
>TRBV19|.|TRBJ2-7|.
TGTGCCAGTAGTATATTTCACAGTCAAGGCTACGAGCAGTACTTC
CASSIFHSQGYEQYF
>TRBV19|.|TRBJ1-5|.
TGTGCCAGTAGTTCAGGGTTGGGGAGCAATCAGCCCCAGCATTTT
CASSSGLGSNQPQHF
>TRBV5-1|.|TRBJ2-5|.
TGCGCCAGCAGCTTGTCGGCAGGGGCACGCGAGACCCAGTACTTC
CASSLSAGARETQYF
>TRBV29-1|.|TRBJ2-2|.
TGCAGCGTTGATGGAGGCACCGGGGAGCTGTTTTTT
CSVDGGTGELFF
>TRBV6-1|few|TRBJ2-7|.
TGTGCCAGCAGTGAATGGACGGCGGGCTACGAGCAGTACTTC
CASSEWTAGYEQYF
>TRBV29-1|once|TRBJ2-1|.
TGCAGCGTTGAACACCTCCAGGTTGAGCAGTTCTTC
CSVEHLQVEQFF
>TRBV5-5|.|TRBJ1-3|.
TGTGCCAGCAGCTTGGTACAGGGAGTAGGAAACACCATATATTTT
CASSLVQGVGNTIYF
>TRBV4-1|.|TRBJ2-5|TRBD2
TGCGCCAGCAGCCAACCCCGGCTAGCGGGAGGGCCAAAGAGGTTCCAGTACTTC
CASSQPRLAGGPKRFQYF
>TRBV19|once|TRBJ2-6|TRBD1
TGTGCCAGTAGTATAGCCGGGACAGGGAGGGGGGCCAACGTCCTGACTTTC
CASSIAGTGRGANVLTF
>TRBV2|.|TRBJ2-1|.
TGTGCCAGCAGTCAGGACAATGAGCAGTTCTTC
CASSQDNEQFF
>TRBV7-9|.|TRBJ2-5|TRBD1
TGTGCCAGCAGACGCGGACAGGGAGGAGAGACCCAGTACTTC
CASRRGQGGETQYF
>TRBV5-8|.|TRBJ1-1|.
TGTGCCAGCAGCTTTACCGGGAACACTGAAGCTTTCTTT
CASSFTGNTEAFF